The entry below gives a single T cell receptor beta chain sequence along with its context. Its antigen is unknown. At the DNA level, this CDR3 is encoded by other sequences in the same sample as well. These data are taken from a study of OX40 agonist ivuxolimab in advanced cancers. Study background: Patients undergoing dose escalation presented with hepatocellular carcinoma, melanoma, renal cell or head and neck cancer.

Germline V lookup: CDR1 MDHEN, CDR2 SYDVKM. Trimming took 3 bases from V and 1 from J, leaving 9 bases between them. This CDR3 contains 14 residues. The data were produced by immunoSEQ multiplex PCR, yet TCRdb's version contains in-frame clones alone and is incomplete. This table has about 62,000 clones, 85% appearing once. Whole-study results and caveats: Clonal expansion among partial responders at 0.1-3.0 mg/kg ranked near the lowest.

The input for sequencing was CD4+ or CD8+ T cells sorted from blood, taken in a trial of the OX40 agonist ivuxolimab. This clonotype was obtained from an adult with an advanced solid tumor such as melanoma, head and neck, liver or kidney cancer. The rearrangement uses TRBV28 and TRBJ2-5; D remains unclear. The CDR3 coding sequence is TGTGCCAGCAGTTTCTCCCAACCCCAAGAGACCCAGTACTTC. Residues: CASSFSQPQETQYF.